Listed below are T cell receptor beta chains from one sample, sequenced in a study of cytomegalovirus exposure and HLA in healthy donors. Repertoires were generated with immunoSEQ multiplex PCR, while TCRdb's copy carries only in-frame clones and drops some. The repertoire consists of about 71,000 clones, with about 70% occurring once and the leading ten covering roughly 10%. The sequencing input was PBMCs. These receptors originate from a woman in her forties or fifties in good health and CMV-seropositive. Each CDR3 is given with its conserved first and last residue. The D gene is left open where the match is weak. The size of a clone is reported for some rows only, either as once, few or many, or as a class for expanded clones.

v_gene: TRBV18
abundance: NA
d_gene: TRBD1
j_gene: TRBJ2-3
CDR3aa: CASSQTGGTDTQYF
CDR3nt: TGTGCCAGCTCACAGACAGGGGGGACAGATACGCAGTATTTT

v_gene: TRBV6-5
abundance: NA
d_gene: TRBD2
j_gene: TRBJ2-1
CDR3aa: CASRGLAGEGEQFF
CDR3nt: TGTGCCAGCAGGGGACTAGCGGGAGAGGGCGAGCAGTTCTTC

v_gene: TRBV9
abundance: NA
d_gene: TRBD2
j_gene: TRBJ2-5
CDR3aa: CASSVSGGLQETQYF
CDR3nt: TGTGCCAGCAGCGTTAGCGGGGGCCTCCAAGAGACCCAGTACTTC

v_gene: TRBV7-2
abundance: NA
d_gene: NA
j_gene: TRBJ2-7
CDR3aa: CASSLGQARSYEQYF
CDR3nt: TGTGCCAGCAGCTTAGGACAGGCGCGCTCCTACGAGCAGTACTTC

v_gene: TRBV27
abundance: NA
d_gene: TRBD1
j_gene: TRBJ2-2
CDR3aa: CASSSTTGFTGELFF
CDR3nt: TGTGCCAGCAGTTCAACGACAGGGTTTACCGGGGAGCTGTTTTTT

v_gene: TRBV11-2
abundance: few
d_gene: TRBD1
j_gene: TRBJ2-1
CDR3aa: CASSLDRGPWGEQFF
CDR3nt: TGTGCCAGCAGCTTAGATAGGGGGCCCTGGGGTGAGCAGTTCTTC

v_gene: TRBV19
abundance: once
d_gene: NA
j_gene: TRBJ2-7
CDR3aa: CASSTQGHEQYF
CDR3nt: TGTGCCAGTAGTACCCAGGGTCACGAGCAGTACTTC

v_gene: TRBV7-2
abundance: few
d_gene: NA
j_gene: TRBJ1-6
CDR3aa: CASNLQGSNSPLHF
CDR3nt: TGTGCCAGCAATCTTCAGGGAAGTAATTCACCCCTCCACTTT

v_gene: TRBV18
abundance: NA
d_gene: NA
j_gene: TRBJ2-5
CDR3aa: CASSLLGGNEGTQYF
CDR3nt: TGTGCCAGCTCACTCCTGGGCGGGAACGAGGGGACCCAGTACTTC

v_gene: TRBV6-4
abundance: NA
d_gene: NA
j_gene: TRBJ2-2
CDR3aa: CASSDSGSGELFF
CDR3nt: TGTGCCAGCAGTGACTCGGGCTCGGGGGAGCTGTTTTTT

v_gene: TRBV19
abundance: few
d_gene: NA
j_gene: TRBJ2-1
CDR3aa: CASTLRSAFNEQFF
CDR3nt: TGTGCCAGTACCCTCCGAAGCGCGTTTAATGAGCAGTTCTTC

v_gene: TRBV7-9
abundance: NA
d_gene: TRBD1
j_gene: TRBJ1-2
CDR3aa: CASSPRDRDDGYTF
CDR3nt: TGTGCCAGCAGCCCCCGGGACAGGGATGATGGCTACACCTTC

v_gene: TRBV7-2
abundance: NA
d_gene: NA
j_gene: TRBJ2-2
CDR3aa: CASSLGPGAGELFF
CDR3nt: TGTGCCAGCAGCTTAGGCCCGGGAGCCGGGGAGCTGTTTTTT

v_gene: TRBV2
abundance: few
d_gene: NA
j_gene: TRBJ2-2
CDR3aa: CASSPLPPGTGELFF
CDR3nt: TGTGCCAGCAGCCCGCTCCCGCCAGGGACCGGGGAGCTGTTTTTT

v_gene: TRBV30
abundance: NA
d_gene: NA
j_gene: TRBJ2-7
CDR3aa: CAWIKKQGSSYEQYF
CDR3nt: TGTGCCTGGATAAAAAAACAGGGTTCATCCTACGAGCAGTACTTC

v_gene: TRBV6-5
abundance: once
d_gene: TRBD2
j_gene: TRBJ2-1
CDR3aa: CASTQGLAGVGEQFF
CDR3nt: TGTGCCAGCACCCAAGGACTAGCGGGAGTCGGTGAGCAGTTCTTC

v_gene: TRBV30
abundance: NA
d_gene: TRBD1
j_gene: TRBJ1-6
CDR3aa: CAWSGGGVPLHF
CDR3nt: TGTGCCTGGAGTGGAGGGGGCGTACCCCTCCACTTT

v_gene: TRBV5-1
abundance: NA
d_gene: TRBD2
j_gene: TRBJ2-3
CDR3aa: CASGLVTSGDFTDTQYF
CDR3nt: TGCGCCAGCGGCTTGGTTACTAGCGGAGATTTCACAGATACGCAGTATTTT

v_gene: TRBV5-6
abundance: NA
d_gene: NA
j_gene: TRBJ1-1
CDR3aa: CASSSLARGTEAFF
CDR3nt: TGTGCCAGCAGCTCCTTAGCCAGAGGCACTGAAGCTTTCTTT

v_gene: TRBV7-2
abundance: NA
d_gene: TRBD1
j_gene: TRBJ2-7
CDR3aa: CASSLGQGSHEQYF
CDR3nt: TGTGCCAGCAGCTTAGGACAGGGCAGCCACGAGCAGTACTTC

v_gene: TRBV2
abundance: NA
d_gene: NA
j_gene: TRBJ1-1
CDR3aa: CASSEESVGGVRDTEAFF
CDR3nt: TGTGCCAGCAGTGAAGAGAGTGTGGGGGGAGTTAGGGACACTGAAGCTTTCTTT

v_gene: TRBV7-2
abundance: NA
d_gene: NA
j_gene: TRBJ1-3
CDR3aa: CASSSYTGIGNTIYF
CDR3nt: TGTGCCAGCAGCTCCTATACGGGAATTGGAAACACCATATATTTT

v_gene: TRBV7-2
abundance: NA
d_gene: NA
j_gene: TRBJ1-1
CDR3aa: CASSPGQLNTEAFF
CDR3nt: TGTGCCAGCAGCCCAGGACAGCTGAACACTGAAGCTTTCTTT

v_gene: TRBV11-2
abundance: NA
d_gene: NA
j_gene: TRBJ2-1
CDR3aa: CASSLDAGDNEQFF
CDR3nt: TGTGCCAGCAGCTTAGATGCGGGCGACAATGAGCAGTTCTTC

v_gene: TRBV27
abundance: NA
d_gene: TRBD1
j_gene: TRBJ1-5
CDR3aa: CASSLTGLLGQPQHF
CDR3nt: TGTGCCAGCAGTTTGACAGGGCTTTTGGGACAGCCCCAGCATTTT

v_gene: TRBV5-1
abundance: NA
d_gene: TRBD2
j_gene: TRBJ2-2
CDR3aa: CASSPGLAGITGELFF
CDR3nt: TGCGCCAGCAGCCCTGGTCTAGCGGGAATCACCGGGGAGCTGTTTTTT

v_gene: TRBV13
abundance: NA
d_gene: TRBD2
j_gene: TRBJ2-7
CDR3aa: CASSPVVSGGRGYEQYF
CDR3nt: TGTGCCAGCAGCCCAGTTGTTAGCGGGGGCCGTGGGTACGAGCAGTACTTC

v_gene: TRBV5-6
abundance: NA
d_gene: TRBD2
j_gene: TRBJ2-2
CDR3aa: CASLPGGRANTGELFF
CDR3nt: TGTGCCAGCCTACCTGGCGGGAGGGCCAACACCGGGGAGCTGTTTTTT

v_gene: TRBV6-6
abundance: NA
d_gene: NA
j_gene: TRBJ2-7
CDR3aa: CASRPGQNSYEQYF
CDR3nt: TGTGCCAGCAGACCGGGACAAAATAGCTACGAGCAGTACTTC

v_gene: TRBV29-1
abundance: few
d_gene: TRBD1
j_gene: TRBJ1-2
CDR3aa: CSVVTGDYGYTF
CDR3nt: TGCAGCGTTGTGACAGGGGACTATGGCTACACCTTC

v_gene: TRBV6-1
abundance: NA
d_gene: NA
j_gene: TRBJ1-5
CDR3aa: CASSDVAGMGQPQHF
CDR3nt: TGTGCCAGCAGTGATGTGGCAGGGATGGGTCAGCCCCAGCATTTT

v_gene: TRBV6-5
abundance: NA
d_gene: TRBD2
j_gene: TRBJ2-7
CDR3aa: CASSELAGGPYEQYF
CDR3nt: TGTGCCAGCAGCGAACTAGCGGGAGGGCCCTACGAGCAGTACTTC

v_gene: TRBV6-5
abundance: NA
d_gene: NA
j_gene: TRBJ2-5
CDR3aa: CASSDRQETQYF
CDR3nt: TGTGCCAGCAGTGACAGGCAAGAGACCCAGTACTTC